A single sample gave rise to the 8 T cell receptor beta chains below, sequenced in a study of blood T cell repertoires in COVID-19. Generated by immunoSEQ multiplex PCR, the TCRdb table keeps only in-frame clones and is missing some. The sample carries around 99,000 clones, 70% to 80% recorded once. The sample was peripheral blood. These receptors came from a woman aged 80 or older with active or convalescent COVID-19.

The chain joins TRBV4-1 to TRBJ1-2; 8 bases agree with TRBD1. The J segment lost 4 bases and the V segment lost 4 bases, leaving 2 bases of the junction unmatched. The CDR3 contains 13 residues. Looked up from germline, CDR1 is MGHRA and CDR2 is YSYEKL. The CDR3 DNA reads as TGCGCCAGCAGCCTCGGACAGGGCTATGGCTACACCTTC. Amino acid sequence: CASSLGQGYGYTF.

The J gene is TRBJ2-7, the V gene TRBV11-3; the match to TRBD1 covers 8 bases. With 1 base clipped from V and 1 base from J, the junction kept 6 bases outside the gene matches. Germline V lookup: CDR1 SGHNT, CDR2 YENEEA. This CDR3 comprises 16 residues. The CDR3 sequence is CASSLGTGSSSYEQYF. The CDR3 nucleotides are TGTGCCAGCAGCTTAGGGACAGGGTCGAGTTCCTACGAGCAGTACTTC.

V usage is TRBV7-9 and J usage is TRBJ1-1; D gene uncertain. Germline CDR1 and CDR2: SEHNR and FQNEAQ (reference sequence). The CDR3 runs to 13 residues. V was pared by 6 bases and J by 2 bases, with 10 bases between. CDR3 loop: CASREGGNTEAFF. Written as DNA, the CDR3 is TGTGCCAGCAGGGAAGGCGGAAACACTGAAGCTTTCTTT.

The chain carries TRBV5-8 and TRBJ1-1, with D maybe TRBD1 (6 bases). V shed 6 bases and J shed 5 bases, with 17 bases lying between them. The germline gives CDR1 SGHTS, CDR2 YDEGEE. The CDR3 has 14 amino acids. Here the CDR3 DNA reads TGTGCCAGCACCCCCAGGGGATCATGGACTGAAGCTTTCTTT. This encodes CASTPRGSWTEAFF.

Worth noting for this clone: The junction shows a germline mismatch at one end, possibly a read error. The V gene is TRBV5-1, the J gene TRBJ2-7; maybe TRBD1 (6 bases). CDR1 and CDR2 (germline): SGHRS, YFSETQ. This CDR3 is built from 16 residues. CDR3: CASSAAPVGTTQGKYF. The CDR3 coding sequence is TGTGCCAGCAGCGCAGCCCCCGTTGGGACAACTCAGGGGAAGTACTTC.

The chain employs TRBV24-1 and TRBJ2-1; 7 positions agree with TRBD1. Per germline, CDR1 KGHDR and CDR2 SFDVKD. V dropped 2 bases and J dropped 3; count of bases not matched to a gene: 3. The CDR3 runs to 15 residues. CDR3 protein: CATSDSGTVYNEQFF. DNA of the CDR3: TGTGCCACCAGTGATTCGGGGACAGTCTACAATGAGCAGTTCTTC.

The rearrangement links TRBV5-1 to TRBJ2-2; D is possibly TRBD1 (5 bases). This CDR3 has 15 residues. Per germline, CDR1 SGHRS and CDR2 YFSETQ. Trimming removed 1 base at V and 4 bases at J, with 11 bases between. CDR3: CASSLQGAPTGELFF. For the CDR3, the DNA is TGCGCCAGCAGCTTGCAGGGCGCCCCCACCGGGGAGCTGTTTTTT.

This clone was detected once. Compared with germline, one end of the junction differs, possibly owing to a read error. In nucleotides, the CDR3 is TGTGCTAGCAGCTTGGGACTAGCTGGAGCTAGTGAGCAGTTCTTC. Translating it yields CASSLGLAGASEQFF. This rearrangement joins TRBV7-7 to TRBJ2-1; 9 bases line up with TRBD2. Germline-derived CDR1 and CDR2 are SSHAT and FNYEAQ (reference sequence). This CDR3 has 15 amino acids.